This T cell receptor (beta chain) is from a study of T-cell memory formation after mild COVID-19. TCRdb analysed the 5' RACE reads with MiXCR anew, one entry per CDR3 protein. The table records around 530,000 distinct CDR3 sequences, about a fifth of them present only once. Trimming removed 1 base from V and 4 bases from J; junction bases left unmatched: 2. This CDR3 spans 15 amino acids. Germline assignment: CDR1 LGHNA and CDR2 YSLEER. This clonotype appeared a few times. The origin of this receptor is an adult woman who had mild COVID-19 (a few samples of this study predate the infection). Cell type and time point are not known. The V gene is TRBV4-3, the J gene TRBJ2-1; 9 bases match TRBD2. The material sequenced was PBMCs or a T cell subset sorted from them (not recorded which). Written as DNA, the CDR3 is TGCGCCAGCAGCCAAGGCAGCGGGAGGTACAATGAGCAGTTCTTC. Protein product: CASSQGSGRYNEQFF.